This T cell receptor (beta chain) was sequenced in a study of cytomegalovirus exposure and HLA in healthy donors. Investigators did not record CMV serostatus for this donor. Per germline, CDR1 SGHTA and CDR2 FQGNSA. V was pared by 4 bases and J by 3 bases, with 15 bases between. The CDR3 is 15 residues long. The PCR contained 60 Vbeta and 13 Jbeta primers. This table comes from immunoSEQ multiplex PCR, and its TCRdb copy is limited to in-frame clones, with some not included. The repertoire holds around 130,000 clones, with roughly 69% as singletons. The chain links TRBV7-2 to TRBJ1-2; D is perhaps TRBD1 (6 bases). Sequenced sample: PBMCs. This TCR came from a human donor in good health. CDR3 in amino acids: CASSWDTPYYYGYTF. The CDR3 coding sequence is TGTGCCAGCAGCTGGGACACCCCCTACTACTATGGCTACACCTTC.